This T cell receptor (beta chain) came from a study of cytomegalovirus exposure and HLA in healthy donors. This CDR3 has 14 amino acids. V lost 8 bases and J lost 2, with 13 bases in between. Germline V gives CDR1 MNHNS, CDR2 SASEGT. At least ten counts were recorded for this clone. Its antigen is as yet unknown. Findings and caveats of the study: TCR beta V- and J-gene trimming was later associated with a missense DCLRE1C variant.

Primers included in the PCR were 60 Vbeta and 13 Jbeta primers. Only in-frame clones appear in the TCRdb table, and some are missing; sequencing was by immunoSEQ multiplex PCR. The table has over 150,000 clones, 70% to 80% seen once. The sample consisted of PBMCs. The rearrangement joins TRBV6-1 to TRBJ1-3; D might be TRBD1 (5 bases). The receptor was derived from a man between 25 and 39 years old in good health and CMV-seropositive. This CDR3 reads CASATSGAGNTIYF. In DNA form, the CDR3 reads TGTGCCAGCGCCACATCGGGGGCTGGAAACACCATATATTTT.